This TCR beta chain was profiled in a study of T cell responses to AZD1222 COVID-19 vaccine. Study observations and caveats: Only a handful of AZD1222 recipients, several in all, had baseline seropositivity. A mostly white British donor set with more females was recruited, and clonal diversity was possibly underestimated. Reportedly, nearly half of unique spike TCRs recognized epitopes outside B.1.351/B.1.1.7 mutations.

Pooled together were second doses at about 4 or about 12 weeks. Notes on this clone: Its cognate antigen is unknown.

Some clones are missing from TCRdb's copy, which holds only in-frame ones; the method was immunoSEQ multiplex PCR. The sample contains roughly 200,000 clones, just over 90% of which appear only once. Sequenced here: peripheral blood, sampled 28 days after the second AZD1222 dose. The receptor comes from an adult who received the AZD1222 COVID-19 vaccine.

The CDR3 reads CASSLRLVAPLHF. The CDR3 bases are TGTGCCAGCAGTTTGCGCCTAGTAGCACCCCTCCACTTT. The gene calls are TRBV27 and TRBJ1-6, with D unresolved. The CDR3 extends over 13 amino acids. The V gene lost 3 bases and the J gene lost 11 bases, with 11 bases spanning the gap. The V gene's germline CDR1 is MNHEY and CDR2 SMNVEV (reference sequence).